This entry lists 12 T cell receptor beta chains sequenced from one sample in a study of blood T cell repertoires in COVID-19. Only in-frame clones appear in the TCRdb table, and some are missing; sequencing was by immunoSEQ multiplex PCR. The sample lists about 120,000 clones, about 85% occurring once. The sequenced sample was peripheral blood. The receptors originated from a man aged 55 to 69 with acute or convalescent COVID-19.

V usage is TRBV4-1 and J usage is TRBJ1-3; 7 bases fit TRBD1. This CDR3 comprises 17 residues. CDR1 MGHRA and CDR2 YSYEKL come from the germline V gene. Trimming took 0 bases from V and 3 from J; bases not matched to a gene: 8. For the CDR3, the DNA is TGCGCCAGCAGCCAAGACCGGGCAGGGGGTGGTGGAAACACCATATATTTT. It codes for CASSQDRAGGGGNTIYF.

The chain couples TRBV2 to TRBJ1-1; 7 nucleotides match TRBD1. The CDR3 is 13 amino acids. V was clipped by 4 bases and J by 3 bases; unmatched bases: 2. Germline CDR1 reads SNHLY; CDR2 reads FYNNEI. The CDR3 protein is CASSVGTDTEAFF. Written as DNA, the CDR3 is TGTGCCAGCAGTGTAGGGACAGACACTGAAGCTTTCTTT.

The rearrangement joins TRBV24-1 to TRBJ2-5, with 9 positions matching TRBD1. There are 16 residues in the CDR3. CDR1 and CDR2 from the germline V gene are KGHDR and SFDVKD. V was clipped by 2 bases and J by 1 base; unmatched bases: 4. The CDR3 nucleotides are TGTGCCACCAGTGATTGGGACAGGGCTAGCCAAGAGACCCAGTACTTC. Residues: CATSDWDRASQETQYF.

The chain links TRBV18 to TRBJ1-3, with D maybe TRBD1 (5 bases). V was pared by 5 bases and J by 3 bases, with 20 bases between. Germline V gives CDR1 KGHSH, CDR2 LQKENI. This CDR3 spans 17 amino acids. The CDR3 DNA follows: TGTGCCAGCTCATCCATTCGGCAGGGCAGTAATGGAAACACCATATATTTT. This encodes CASSSIRQGSNGNTIYF.

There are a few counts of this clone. CDR3 amino acids: CASSQLRMDRGPTDTQYF. In DNA, the CDR3 is TGCGCCAGCAGCCAACTTAGAATGGACAGGGGGCCCACAGATACGCAGTATTTT. This rearrangement joins TRBV4-1 to TRBJ2-3, with 11 nucleotides matching TRBD1. V gave up 2 bases and J gave up 2 bases; unmatched junction bases: 9. The CDR3 is 18 amino acids. CDR1 and CDR2 from the germline V gene are MGHRA and YSYEKL.

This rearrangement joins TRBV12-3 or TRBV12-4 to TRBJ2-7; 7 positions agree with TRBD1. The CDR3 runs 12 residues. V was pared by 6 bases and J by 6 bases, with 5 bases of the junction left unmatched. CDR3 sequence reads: CASRRQGGEQYF. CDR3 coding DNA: TGTGCCAGCAGAAGACAGGGTGGCGAGCAGTACTTC.

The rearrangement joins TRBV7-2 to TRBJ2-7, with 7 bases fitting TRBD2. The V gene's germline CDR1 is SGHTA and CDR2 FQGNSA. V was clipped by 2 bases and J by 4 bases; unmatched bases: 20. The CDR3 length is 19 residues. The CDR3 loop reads CASSLISGGSIGAGYEQYF. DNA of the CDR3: TGTGCCAGCAGCTTAATATCGGGCGGGAGTATTGGGGCTGGTTACGAGCAGTACTTC.

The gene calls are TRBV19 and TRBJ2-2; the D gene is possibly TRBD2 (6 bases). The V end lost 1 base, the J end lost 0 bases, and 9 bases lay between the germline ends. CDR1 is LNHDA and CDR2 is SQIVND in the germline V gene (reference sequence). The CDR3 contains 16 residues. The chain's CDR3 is CASSIVRGTNTGELFF. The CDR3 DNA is TGTGCCAGTAGTATAGTTCGGGGGACGAACACCGGGGAGCTGTTTTTT.

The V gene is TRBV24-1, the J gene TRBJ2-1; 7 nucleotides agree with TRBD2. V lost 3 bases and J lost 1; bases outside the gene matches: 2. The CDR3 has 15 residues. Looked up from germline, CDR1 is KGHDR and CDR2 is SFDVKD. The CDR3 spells CATSDRGESYNEQFF. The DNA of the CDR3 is TGTGCCACCAGTGATCGGGGGGAGTCCTACAATGAGCAGTTCTTC.

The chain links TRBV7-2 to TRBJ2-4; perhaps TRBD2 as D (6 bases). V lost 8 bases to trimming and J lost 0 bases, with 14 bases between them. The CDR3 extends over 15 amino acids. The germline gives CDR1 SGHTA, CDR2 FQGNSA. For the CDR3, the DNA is TGTGCCAGCTCTCGACCGGGACTAGCCAAAAACATTCAGTACTTC. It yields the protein CASSRPGLAKNIQYF.

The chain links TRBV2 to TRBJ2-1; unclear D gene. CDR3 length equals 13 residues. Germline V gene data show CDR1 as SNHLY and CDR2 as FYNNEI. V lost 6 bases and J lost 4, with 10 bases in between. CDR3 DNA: TGTGCCAGCAGACCTACCTTTTACAATGAGCAGTTCTTC. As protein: CASRPTFYNEQFF.

The chain's CDR3 is CASSLGAGSGNTIYF. As DNA, the CDR3 is TGTGCCAGCAGCTTAGGGGCAGGGTCTGGAAACACCATATATTTT. This chain joins TRBV11-2 and TRBJ1-3; possibly TRBD1 for D (5 bases). CDR1 SGHAT and CDR2 FQNNGV come from the germline V gene. The V end was cut by 1 base, the J end by 1 base, with 8 bases between. CDR3 size: 15 residues.